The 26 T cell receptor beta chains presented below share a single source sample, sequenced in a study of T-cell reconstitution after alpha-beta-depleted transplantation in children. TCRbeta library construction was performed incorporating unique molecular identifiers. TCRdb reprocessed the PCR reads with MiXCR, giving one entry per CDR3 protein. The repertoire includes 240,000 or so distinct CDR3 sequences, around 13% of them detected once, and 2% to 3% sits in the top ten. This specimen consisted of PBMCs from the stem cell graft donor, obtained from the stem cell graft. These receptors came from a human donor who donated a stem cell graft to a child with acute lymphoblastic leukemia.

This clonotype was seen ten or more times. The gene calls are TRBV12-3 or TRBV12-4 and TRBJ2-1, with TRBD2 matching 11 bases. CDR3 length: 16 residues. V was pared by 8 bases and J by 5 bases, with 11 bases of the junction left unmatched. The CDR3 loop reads CASLIAGGPVHNEQFF. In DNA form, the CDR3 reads TGTGCCAGCCTAATAGCGGGAGGGCCTGTCCACAATGAGCAGTTCTTC.

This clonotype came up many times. CDR3 nucleotide sequence: TGCAGTGCTAGGGCTTATGGGGCCGGGACACAACACAATGAGCAGTTCTTC. Translated, it gives CSARAYGAGTQHNEQFF. The chain uses TRBV20-1 and TRBJ2-1; tentatively, D is TRBD1 (6 bases). The CDR3 runs 17 residues. Trimming pared 3 bases from V and 5 bases from J, leaving 23 bases between. In germline, CDR1 is DFQATT, CDR2 SNEGSKA (reference sequence).

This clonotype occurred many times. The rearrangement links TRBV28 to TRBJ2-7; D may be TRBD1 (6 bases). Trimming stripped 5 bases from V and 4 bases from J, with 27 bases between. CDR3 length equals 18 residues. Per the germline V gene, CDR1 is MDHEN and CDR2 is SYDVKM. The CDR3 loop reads CASSHHVTGRQGPYEQYF. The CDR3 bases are TGTGCCAGCAGTCACCATGTCACAGGGCGCCAGGGACCTTACGAGCAGTACTTC. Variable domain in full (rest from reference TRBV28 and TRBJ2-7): DVKVTQSSRYLVKRTGEKVFLECVQDMDHENMFWYRQDPGLGLRLIYFSYDVKMKEKGDIPEGYSVSREKKERFSLILESASTNQTSMYLCASSHHVTGRQGPYEQYFGPGTRLTVT.

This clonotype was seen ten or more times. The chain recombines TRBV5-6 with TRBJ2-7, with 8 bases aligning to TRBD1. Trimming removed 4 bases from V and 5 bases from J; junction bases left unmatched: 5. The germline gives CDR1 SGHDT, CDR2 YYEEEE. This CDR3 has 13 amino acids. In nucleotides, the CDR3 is TGTGCCAGCAGCCGCGGACAGGGTAACGAGCAGTACTTC. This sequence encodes CASSRGQGNEQYF.

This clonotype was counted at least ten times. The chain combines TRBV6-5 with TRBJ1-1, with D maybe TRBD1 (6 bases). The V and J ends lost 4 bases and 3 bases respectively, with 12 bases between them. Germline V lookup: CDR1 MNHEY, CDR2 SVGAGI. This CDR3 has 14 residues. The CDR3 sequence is CASSLSGADTEAFF. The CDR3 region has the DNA TGTGCCAGCAGTTTGTCGGGGGCTGACACTGAAGCTTTCTTT.

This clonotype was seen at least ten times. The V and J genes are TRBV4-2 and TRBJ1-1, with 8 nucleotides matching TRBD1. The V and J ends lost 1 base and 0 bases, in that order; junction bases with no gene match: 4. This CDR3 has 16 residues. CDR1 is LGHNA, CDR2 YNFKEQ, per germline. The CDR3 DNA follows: TGTGCCAGCAGCCAAGCAGGGGGCCCCATGAACACTGAAGCTTTCTTT. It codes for CASSQAGGPMNTEAFF.

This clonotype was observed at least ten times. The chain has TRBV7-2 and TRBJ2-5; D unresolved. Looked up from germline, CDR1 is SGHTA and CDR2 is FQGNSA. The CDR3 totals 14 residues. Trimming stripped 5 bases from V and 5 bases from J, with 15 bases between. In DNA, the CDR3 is TGTGCCAGCAGCCTACTGGGCATTGGGGAGACCCAGTACTTC. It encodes CASSLLGIGETQYF.

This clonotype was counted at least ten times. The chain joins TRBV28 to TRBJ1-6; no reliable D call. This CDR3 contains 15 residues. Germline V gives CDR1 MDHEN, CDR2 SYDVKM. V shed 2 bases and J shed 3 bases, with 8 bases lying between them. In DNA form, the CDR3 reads TGTGCCAGCAGTTTAGGGGTTTACTATAATTCACCCCTCCACTTT. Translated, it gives CASSLGVYYNSPLHF. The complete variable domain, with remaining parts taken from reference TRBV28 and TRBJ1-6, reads DVKVTQSSRYLVKRTGEKVFLECVQDMDHENMFWYRQDPGLGLRLIYFSYDVKMKEKGDIPEGYSVSREKKERFSLILESASTNQTSMYLCASSLGVYYNSPLHFGNGTRLTVT.

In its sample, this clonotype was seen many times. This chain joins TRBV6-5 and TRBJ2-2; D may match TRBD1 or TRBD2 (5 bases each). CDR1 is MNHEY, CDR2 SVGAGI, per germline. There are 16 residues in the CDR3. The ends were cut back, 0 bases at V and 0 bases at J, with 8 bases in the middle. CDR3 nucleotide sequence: TGTGCCAGCAGTTACTCTACGGGACCGAACACCGGGGAGCTGTTTTTT. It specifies CASSYSTGPNTGELFF.

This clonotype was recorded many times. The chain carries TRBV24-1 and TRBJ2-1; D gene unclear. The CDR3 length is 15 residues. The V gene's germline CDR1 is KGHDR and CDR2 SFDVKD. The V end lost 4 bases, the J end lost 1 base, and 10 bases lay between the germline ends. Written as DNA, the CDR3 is TGTGCCACCAGTGACGGCAGGCCGTCCTACAATGAGCAGTTCTTC. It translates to CATSDGRPSYNEQFF.

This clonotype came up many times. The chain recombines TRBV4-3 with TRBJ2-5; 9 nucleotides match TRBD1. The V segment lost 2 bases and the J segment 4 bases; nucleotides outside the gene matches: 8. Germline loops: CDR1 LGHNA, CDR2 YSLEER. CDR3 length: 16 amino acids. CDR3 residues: CASSQKGTGTGETQYF. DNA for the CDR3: TGCGCCAGCAGCCAAAAAGGGACAGGGACCGGAGAGACCCAGTACTTC.

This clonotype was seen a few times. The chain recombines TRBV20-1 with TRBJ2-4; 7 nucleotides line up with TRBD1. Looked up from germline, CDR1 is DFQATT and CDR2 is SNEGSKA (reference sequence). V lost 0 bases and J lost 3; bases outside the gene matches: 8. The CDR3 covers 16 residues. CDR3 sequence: CSARDLQGIGKNIQYF. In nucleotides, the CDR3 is TGCAGTGCTAGAGATTTACAGGGGATTGGCAAAAACATTCAGTACTTC.

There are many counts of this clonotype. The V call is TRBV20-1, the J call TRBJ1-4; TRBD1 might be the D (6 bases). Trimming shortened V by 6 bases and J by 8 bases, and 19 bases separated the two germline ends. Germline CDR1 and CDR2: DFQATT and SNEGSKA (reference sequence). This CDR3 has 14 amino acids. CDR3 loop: CSAPSRGLGEKLFF. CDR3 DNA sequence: TGCAGTGCCCCGAGTCGGGGGCTAGGGGAAAAACTGTTTTTT.

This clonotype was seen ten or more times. The CDR3 here is CASSIGANVLTF. The CDR3 DNA reads as TGTGCCAGCAGTATAGGGGCCAACGTCCTGACTTTC. The V and J genes are TRBV25-1 and TRBJ2-6; no definite D call. Germline assignment: CDR1 MGHDK and CDR2 SYGVNS. CDR3 length: 12 residues. V was pared by 5 bases and J by 4 bases, with 3 bases between.

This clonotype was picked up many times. The CDR3 DNA reads as TGTGCCAGCAGTTATGTAGGGGGCGATGGAAACACCATATATTTT. This sequence encodes CASSYVGGDGNTIYF. V gene TRBV6-5 combines with J gene TRBJ1-3; 7 bases are shared with TRBD1. The ends lost 3 bases at V and 3 bases at J; junction bases unmatched: 5. CDR1 and CDR2 (germline): MNHEY, SVGAGI. The CDR3 consists of 15 residues.

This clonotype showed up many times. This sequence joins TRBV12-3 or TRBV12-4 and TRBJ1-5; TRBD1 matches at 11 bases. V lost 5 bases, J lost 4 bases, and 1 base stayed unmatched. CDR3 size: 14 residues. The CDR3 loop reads CASSGTGGNQPQHF. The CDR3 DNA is TGTGCCAGCAGTGGGACAGGGGGGAATCAGCCCCAGCATTTT.

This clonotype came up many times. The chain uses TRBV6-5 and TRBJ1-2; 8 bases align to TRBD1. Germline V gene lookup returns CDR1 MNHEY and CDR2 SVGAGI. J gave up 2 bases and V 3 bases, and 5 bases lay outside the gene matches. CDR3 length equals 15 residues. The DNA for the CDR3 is TGTGCCAGCAGTTATCGTCGACAGGGGAACTATGGCTACACCTTC. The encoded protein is CASSYRRQGNYGYTF.

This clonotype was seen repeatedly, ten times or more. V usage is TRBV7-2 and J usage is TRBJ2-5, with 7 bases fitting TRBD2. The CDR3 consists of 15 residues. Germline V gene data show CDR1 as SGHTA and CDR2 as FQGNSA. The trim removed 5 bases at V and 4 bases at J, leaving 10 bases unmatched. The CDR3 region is CASSPAGPASETQYF. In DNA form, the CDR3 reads TGTGCCAGCAGCCCAGCGGGGCCAGCGTCAGAGACCCAGTACTTC.

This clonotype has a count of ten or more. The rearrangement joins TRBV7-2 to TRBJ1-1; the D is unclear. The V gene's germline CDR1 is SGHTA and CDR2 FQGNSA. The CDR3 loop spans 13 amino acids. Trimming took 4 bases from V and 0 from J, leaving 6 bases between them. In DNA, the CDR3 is TGTGCCAGCAGCTCAAATATGAACACTGAAGCTTTCTTT. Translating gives CASSSNMNTEAFF.

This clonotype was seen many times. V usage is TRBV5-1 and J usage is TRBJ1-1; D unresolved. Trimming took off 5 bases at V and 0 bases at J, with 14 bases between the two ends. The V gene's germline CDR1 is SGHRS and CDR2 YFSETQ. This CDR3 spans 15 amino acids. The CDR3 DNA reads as TGCGCCAGCAGTGGTGAGACGGCGATGAACACTGAAGCTTTCTTT. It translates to CASSGETAMNTEAFF. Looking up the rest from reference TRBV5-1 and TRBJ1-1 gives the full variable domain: KAGVTQTPRYLIKTRGQQVTLSCSPISGHRSVSWYQQTPGQGLQFLFEYFSETQRNKGNFPGRFSGRQFSNSRSEMNVSTLELGDSALYLCASSGETAMNTEAFFGQGTRLTVV.

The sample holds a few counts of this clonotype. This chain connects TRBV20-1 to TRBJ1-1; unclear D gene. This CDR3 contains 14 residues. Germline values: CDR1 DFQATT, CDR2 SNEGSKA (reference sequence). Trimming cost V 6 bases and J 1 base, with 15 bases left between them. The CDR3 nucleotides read TGCAGTGCCCAGGATGTTAGGAGGAACACTGAAGCTTTCTTT. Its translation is CSAQDVRRNTEAFF.

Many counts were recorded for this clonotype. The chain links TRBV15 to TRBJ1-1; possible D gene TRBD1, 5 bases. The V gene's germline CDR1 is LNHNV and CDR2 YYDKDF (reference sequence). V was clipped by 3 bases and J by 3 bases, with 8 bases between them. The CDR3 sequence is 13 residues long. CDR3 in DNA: TGTGCCACCAGCAGGGAGGGGCACACTGAAGCTTTCTTT. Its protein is CATSREGHTEAFF.

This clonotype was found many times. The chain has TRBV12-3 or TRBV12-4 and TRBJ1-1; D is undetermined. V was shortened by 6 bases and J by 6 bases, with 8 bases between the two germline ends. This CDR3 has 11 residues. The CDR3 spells CASSFGAEAFF. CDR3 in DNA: TGTGCCAGCAGCTTCGGGGCTGAAGCTTTCTTT.

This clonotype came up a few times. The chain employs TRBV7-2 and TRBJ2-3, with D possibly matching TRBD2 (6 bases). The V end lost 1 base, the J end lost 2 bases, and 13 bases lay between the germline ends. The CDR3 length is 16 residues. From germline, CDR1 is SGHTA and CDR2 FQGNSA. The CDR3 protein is CASSLVPGASTDTQYF. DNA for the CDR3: TGTGCCAGCAGCTTAGTTCCGGGAGCTTCCACAGATACGCAGTATTTT. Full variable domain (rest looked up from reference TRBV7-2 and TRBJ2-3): GAGVSQSPSNKVTEKGKDVELRCDPISGHTALYWYRQSLGQGLEFLIYFQGNSAPDKSGLPSDRFSAERTGGSVSTLTIQRTQQEDSAVYLCASSLVPGASTDTQYFGPGTRLTVL.

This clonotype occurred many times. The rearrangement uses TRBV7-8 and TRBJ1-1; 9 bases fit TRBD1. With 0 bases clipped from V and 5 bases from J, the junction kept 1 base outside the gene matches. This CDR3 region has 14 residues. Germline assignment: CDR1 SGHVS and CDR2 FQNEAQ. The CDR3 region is CASSLATGGTEAFF. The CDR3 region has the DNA TGTGCCAGCAGCTTAGCGACAGGGGGGACTGAAGCTTTCTTT.

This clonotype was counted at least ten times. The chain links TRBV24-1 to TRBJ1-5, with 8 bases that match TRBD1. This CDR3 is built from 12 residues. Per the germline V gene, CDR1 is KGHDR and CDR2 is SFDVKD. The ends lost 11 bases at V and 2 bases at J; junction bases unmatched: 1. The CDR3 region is CAIQGGNQPQHF. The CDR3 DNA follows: TGTGCCATACAGGGGGGCAATCAGCCCCAGCATTTT.